This record covers a single TCR beta chain. Only in-frame clones appear in the TCRdb table, and some are missing; sequencing was by immunoSEQ multiplex PCR. This table has 35,000 to 50,000 clones, roughly 88% appearing once. The data originate from a study of blood T cell repertoires in COVID-19. This clonotype originated in a human donor in a cohort sampled during active COVID-19. Sequenced material: peripheral blood.

CDR3 amino acids: CASSLGGARTGELFF. DNA of the CDR3: TGTGCCAGCAGCCTTGGGGGGGCGAGGACCGGGGAGCTGTTTTTT. The chain has TRBV3-1 (or the pseudogene TRBV3-2) and TRBJ2-2; D perhaps matches TRBD2 (7 bases). The germline V gene has CDR1 LGHDT and CDR2 YNNKEL (reference sequence). V was pared by 4 bases and J by 5 bases, with 14 bases between. This CDR3 has 15 amino acids.